This T cell receptor beta chain was captured in a study of identical twins. Only a few counts were recorded for this clonotype. TCRdb re-called the 5' RACE reads through MiXCR, storing one row per CDR3 protein. The data contain 600,000 to 800,000 distinct CDR3 sequences, 21% of them singletons. The CDR3 has 18 amino acids. The V end was cut by 5 bases, the J end by 2 bases, with 25 bases between. CDR1 DFQATT and CDR2 SNEGSKA come from the germline V gene (reference sequence). Separately, the same data were catalogued under a study of T cells expressing NK-cell markers. That paper notes: The use of an anti-gamma-delta TCR antibody, which was added in several experiments, restricted sorting to T cells expressing alpha-beta TCR.

V usage is TRBV20-1 and J usage is TRBJ1-3; no reliable D call. The clonotype was recovered from a woman aged 18-30 years in good health. Sequencing was performed on PBMCs. The CDR3 DNA sequence: TGCAGTGCTCAGACCCTATATCTTCCGGGTGTAACTGGAAACACCATATATTTT. This gives the protein CSAQTLYLPGVTGNTIYF.